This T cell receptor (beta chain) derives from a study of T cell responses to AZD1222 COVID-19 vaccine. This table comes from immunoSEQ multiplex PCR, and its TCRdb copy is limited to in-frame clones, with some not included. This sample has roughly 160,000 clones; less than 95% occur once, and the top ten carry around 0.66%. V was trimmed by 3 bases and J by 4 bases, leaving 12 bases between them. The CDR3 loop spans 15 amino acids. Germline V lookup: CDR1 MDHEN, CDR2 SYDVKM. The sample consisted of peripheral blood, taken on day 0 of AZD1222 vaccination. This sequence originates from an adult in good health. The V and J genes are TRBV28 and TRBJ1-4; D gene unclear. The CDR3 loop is CASSFPGGGNEKLFF. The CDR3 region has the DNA TGTGCCAGCAGTTTTCCAGGAGGCGGTAATGAAAAACTGTTTTTT.